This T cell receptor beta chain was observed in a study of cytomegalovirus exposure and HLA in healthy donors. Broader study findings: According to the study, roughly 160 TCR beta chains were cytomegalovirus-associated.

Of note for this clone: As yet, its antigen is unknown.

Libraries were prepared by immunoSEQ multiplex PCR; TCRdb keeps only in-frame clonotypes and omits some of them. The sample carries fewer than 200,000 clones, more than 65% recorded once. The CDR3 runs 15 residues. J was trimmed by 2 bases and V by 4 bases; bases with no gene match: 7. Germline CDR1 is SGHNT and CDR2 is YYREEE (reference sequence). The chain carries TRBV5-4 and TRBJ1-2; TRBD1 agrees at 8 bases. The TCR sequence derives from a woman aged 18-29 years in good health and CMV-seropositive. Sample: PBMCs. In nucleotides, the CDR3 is TGTGCCAGCAGCGGACAGGGTCTGACAAACTATGGCTACACCTTC. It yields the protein CASSGQGLTNYGYTF.